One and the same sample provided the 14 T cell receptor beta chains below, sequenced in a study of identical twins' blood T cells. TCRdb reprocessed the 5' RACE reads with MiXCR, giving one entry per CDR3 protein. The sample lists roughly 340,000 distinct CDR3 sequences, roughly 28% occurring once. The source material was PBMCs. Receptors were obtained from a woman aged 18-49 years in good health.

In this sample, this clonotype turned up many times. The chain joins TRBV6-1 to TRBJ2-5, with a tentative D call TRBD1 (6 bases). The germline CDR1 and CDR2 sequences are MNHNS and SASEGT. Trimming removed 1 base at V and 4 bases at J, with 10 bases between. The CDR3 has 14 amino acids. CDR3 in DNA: TGTGCCAGCAGTGAAGGGGCAGGGGCAGAGACCCAGTACTTC. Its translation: CASSEGAGAETQYF.

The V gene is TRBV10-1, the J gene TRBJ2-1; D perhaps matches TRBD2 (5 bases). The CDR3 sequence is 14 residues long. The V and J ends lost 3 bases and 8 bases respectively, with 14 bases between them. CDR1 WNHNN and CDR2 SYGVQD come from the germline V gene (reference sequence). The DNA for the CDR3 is TGCGCCAGCAGTGATGGGTGGATGAGGGATGAGCAGTTCTTC. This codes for CASSDGWMRDEQFF.

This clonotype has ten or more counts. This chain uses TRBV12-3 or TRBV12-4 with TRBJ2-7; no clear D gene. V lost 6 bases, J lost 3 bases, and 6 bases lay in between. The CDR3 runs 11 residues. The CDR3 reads CASRGDYEQYF. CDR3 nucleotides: TGTGCCAGCAGGGGTGACTACGAGCAGTACTTC.

This chain's CDR3 is CSPEQGASYEQYF. The CDR3 nucleotides are TGCAGTCCTGAACAGGGAGCATCCTACGAGCAGTACTTC. The chain is built from TRBV20-1 and TRBJ2-7, with D tentatively TRBD1 (6 bases). Trimming removed 8 bases at V and 1 base at J, with 15 bases between. The CDR3 has 13 amino acids. CDR1 DFQATT and CDR2 SNEGSKA come from the germline V gene (reference sequence).

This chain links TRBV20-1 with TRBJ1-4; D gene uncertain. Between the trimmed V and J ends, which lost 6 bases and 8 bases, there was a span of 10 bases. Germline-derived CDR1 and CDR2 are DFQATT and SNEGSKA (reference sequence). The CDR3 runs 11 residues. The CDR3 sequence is CSARLGEKLFF. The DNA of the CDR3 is TGCAGTGCGCGTTTGGGAGAAAAACTGTTTTTT.

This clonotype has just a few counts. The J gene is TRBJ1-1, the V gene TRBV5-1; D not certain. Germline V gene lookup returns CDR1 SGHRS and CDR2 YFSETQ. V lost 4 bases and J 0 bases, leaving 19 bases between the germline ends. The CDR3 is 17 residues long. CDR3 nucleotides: TGCGCCAGCAGCCGGGGAATAGACGGAGCCATGAACACTGAAGCTTTCTTT. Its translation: CASSRGIDGAMNTEAFF.

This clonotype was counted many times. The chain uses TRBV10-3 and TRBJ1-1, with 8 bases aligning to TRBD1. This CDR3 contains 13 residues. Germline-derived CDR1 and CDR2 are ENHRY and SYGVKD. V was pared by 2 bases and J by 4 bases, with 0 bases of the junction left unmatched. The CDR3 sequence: CAISEGQGTEAFF. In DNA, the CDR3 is TGTGCCATCAGTGAGGGACAGGGCACTGAAGCTTTCTTT.

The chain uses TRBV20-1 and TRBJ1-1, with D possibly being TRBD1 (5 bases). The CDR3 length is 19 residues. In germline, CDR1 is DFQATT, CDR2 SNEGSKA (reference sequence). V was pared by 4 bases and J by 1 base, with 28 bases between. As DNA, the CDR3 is TGCAGTGCTACGTTCCCGTGGGGGGGAATTGGCCGGCGGAACACTGAAGCTTTCTTT. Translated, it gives CSATFPWGGIGRRNTEAFF.

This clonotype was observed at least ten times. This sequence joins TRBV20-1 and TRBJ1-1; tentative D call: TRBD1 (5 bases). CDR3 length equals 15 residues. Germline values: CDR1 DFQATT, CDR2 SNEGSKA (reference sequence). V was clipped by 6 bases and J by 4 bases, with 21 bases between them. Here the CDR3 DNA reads TGCAGTGCACCGGAACCCGAAGGAAGGGGCACTGAAGCTTTCTTT. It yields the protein CSAPEPEGRGTEAFF.

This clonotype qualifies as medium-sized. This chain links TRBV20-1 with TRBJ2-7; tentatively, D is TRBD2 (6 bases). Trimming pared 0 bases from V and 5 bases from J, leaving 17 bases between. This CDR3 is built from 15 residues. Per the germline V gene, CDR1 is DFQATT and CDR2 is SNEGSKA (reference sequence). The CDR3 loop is CSARDLALPRNEQYF. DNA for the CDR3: TGCAGTGCTAGAGATCTAGCGCTACCTAGGAACGAGCAGTACTTC.

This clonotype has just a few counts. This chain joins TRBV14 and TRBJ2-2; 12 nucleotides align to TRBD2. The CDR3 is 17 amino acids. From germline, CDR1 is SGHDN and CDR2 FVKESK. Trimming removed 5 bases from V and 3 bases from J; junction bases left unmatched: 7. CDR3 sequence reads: CASSKRLAGDDTGELFF. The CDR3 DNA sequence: TGTGCCAGCAGCAAACGACTAGCGGGAGACGACACCGGGGAGCTGTTTTTT.

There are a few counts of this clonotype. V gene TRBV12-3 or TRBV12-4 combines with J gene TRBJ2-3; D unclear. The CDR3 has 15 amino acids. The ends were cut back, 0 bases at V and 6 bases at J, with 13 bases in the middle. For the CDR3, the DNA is TGTGCCAGCAGTTTAGCGCGGACCTCCCACGATACGCAGTATTTT. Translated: CASSLARTSHDTQYF.

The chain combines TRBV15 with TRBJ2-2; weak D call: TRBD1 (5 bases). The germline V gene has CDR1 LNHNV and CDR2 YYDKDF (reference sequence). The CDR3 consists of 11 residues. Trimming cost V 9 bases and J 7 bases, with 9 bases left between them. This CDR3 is CATSGYGELFF. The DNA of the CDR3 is TGTGCCACGTCAGGGTACGGGGAGCTGTTTTTT.

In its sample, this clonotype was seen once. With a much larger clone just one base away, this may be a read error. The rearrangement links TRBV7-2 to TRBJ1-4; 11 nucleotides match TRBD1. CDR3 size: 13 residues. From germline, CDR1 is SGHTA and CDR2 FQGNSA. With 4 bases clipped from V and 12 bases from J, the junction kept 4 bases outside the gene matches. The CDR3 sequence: CASSCLDRGQLFF. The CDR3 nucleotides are TGTGCCAGCAGCTGCCTGGACAGGGGGCAACTGTTTTTT.